The 27 T cell receptor beta chains listed next were all sequenced from one sample in a study of blood T cells in healthy people across ages. The authors ran a second PCR of about 6 to 11 cycles using a sample-barcoded 5' primer and a J-beta primer mix. A single record per CDR3 protein comes from TCRdb applying MiXCR to the 5' RACE reads. The repertoire holds around 800,000 distinct CDR3 sequences, roughly 46% seen once, with over 15% in the top ten. The sequenced sample was blood. The receptor source for this set is a man older than 75 in good health.

The V call is TRBV6-2 or TRBV6-3, the J call TRBJ2-4, with 7 bases identical to TRBD1. The end of the DNA aligns better with TRBJ2-5, so the J call may be wrong. Germline CDR1 is MNHEY and CDR2 is SVGEGT. The CDR3 totals 14 residues. The CDR3 DNA sequence: TGTGCCAGCAGTTACCACAGGGGTGAAGAGACCCAGTACTTC. It specifies CASSYHRGEETQYF.

The chain is built from TRBV5-1 and TRBJ1-2, with 7 bases lining up with TRBD1. With 0 bases clipped from V and 9 bases from J, the junction kept 8 bases outside the gene matches. In germline, CDR1 is SGHRS, CDR2 YFSETQ. The CDR3 has 14 amino acids. The CDR3: CASSLEGTVGSYTF. The DNA for the CDR3 is TGCGCCAGCAGCTTGGAAGGGACAGTTGGAAGCTACACCTTC.

The chain carries TRBV7-2 and TRBJ2-1, with 10 bases that match TRBD2. V lost 5 bases and J lost 10; bases outside the gene matches: 14. The length of the CDR3 is 16 residues. Germline V gives CDR1 SGHTA, CDR2 FQGNSA. In DNA form, the CDR3 reads TGTGCCAGCAGCCCATTCGGACTAGCGGTGGGCAAGGAGCAGTTCTTC. This codes for CASSPFGLAVGKEQFF. Together with reference TRBV7-2 and TRBJ2-1, the CDR3 gives the full variable domain: GAGVSQSPSNKVTEKGKDVELRCDPISGHTALYWYRQSLGQGLEFLIYFQGNSAPDKSGLPSDRFSAERTGGSVSTLTIQRTQQEDSAVYLCASSPFGLAVGKEQFFGPGTRLTVL.

This rearrangement joins TRBV20-1 to TRBJ2-1; tentative D call: TRBD2 (7 bases). The CDR3 extends over 13 amino acids. V was trimmed by 1 base and J by 12 bases, leaving 16 bases between them. Germline V gives CDR1 DFQATT, CDR2 SNEGSKA (reference sequence). The CDR3 coding sequence is TGCAGTGCTAGAGCGGGGGGCTCACGGATGCAGTTCTTC. Translated, it gives CSARAGGSRMQFF.

The J gene is TRBJ2-4, the V gene TRBV5-1, with a tentative D call TRBD1 (6 bases). The CDR3 runs 13 residues. The germline gives CDR1 SGHRS, CDR2 YFSETQ. V was pared by 3 bases and J by 7 bases, with 11 bases between. The CDR3 spells CASSSRGGNIQYF. The DNA of the CDR3 is TGCGCCAGCAGCTCGAGAGGGGGTAACATTCAGTACTTC.

This rearrangement joins TRBV27 to TRBJ1-2; maybe TRBD1 (6 bases). Germline V gene sequence: CDR1 MNHEY, CDR2 SMNVEV (reference sequence). The CDR3 loop spans 15 amino acids. V lost 6 bases and J lost 1, with 15 bases in between. Here the CDR3 DNA reads TGTGCCAGCAGCTTTTCGGGACACAGTAACTATGGCTACACCTTC. This gives the protein CASSFSGHSNYGYTF.

At least ten counts were recorded for this clonotype. This chain joins TRBV5-6 and TRBJ2-5, with 8 bases fitting TRBD1. Germline-derived CDR1 and CDR2 are SGHDT and YYEEEE. This CDR3 contains 15 residues. Trimming cost V 6 bases and J 4 bases; bases outside gene matches: 11. The CDR3 region is CASTSAGQAVETQYF. The CDR3 DNA reads TGTGCCAGCACCTCCGCGGGACAGGCCGTAGAGACCCAGTACTTC. Combining the CDR3 with reference TRBV5-6 and TRBJ2-5 gives the whole variable domain DAGVTQSPTHLIKTRGQQVTLRCSPKSGHDTVSWYQQALGQGPQFIFQYYEEEERQRGNFPDRFSGHQFPNYSSELNVNALLLGDSALYLCASTSAGQAVETQYFGPGTRLLVL.

The rearrangement links TRBV20-1 to TRBJ2-2, with no clear D. In germline, CDR1 is DFQATT, CDR2 SNEGSKA (reference sequence). V gave up 1 base and J gave up 5 bases, with 5 bases separating them. The CDR3 spans 12 residues. The CDR3 protein is CSARVATGELFF. In DNA form, the CDR3 reads TGCAGTGCTAGAGTAGCAACCGGGGAGCTGTTTTTT.

The chain carries TRBV15 and TRBJ2-5; D is unresolved. The J call may be faulty, since TRBJ2-7 better matches the DNA end. The CDR3 length is 18 residues. CDR1 LNHNV and CDR2 YYDKDF come from the germline V gene (reference sequence). DNA of the CDR3: TGTGCCACCAGCAGAGATATGAAACGGGCAACTCTCCCGTACGAGCAGTACTTC. This gives the protein CATSRDMKRATLPYEQYF.

This chain uses TRBV10-3 with TRBJ1-2, with TRBD1 matching over 7 bases. This CDR3 contains 14 residues. Trimming at V came to 10 bases and at J to 10 bases, leaving 18 bases not matched to a gene. Germline V CDR1 and CDR2: ENHRY, SYGVKD. The CDR3 nucleotides read TGTGCCAACCGGGACAGTGAATTGTTGCGAGACTACACCTTC. Protein sequence: CANRDSELLRDYTF.

In the case of this clonotype: Just one base apart from a much larger clone, this may be a read error. The genes are TRBV5-1 and TRBJ2-1; the D is unclear. The CDR3 sequence is 14 residues long. CDR1 SGHRS and CDR2 YFSETQ come from the germline V gene. The CDR3 coding sequence is TGCGTCAGCAGCTTGTACGGCACCTACAATGAGCAGTTCTTC. This translates into CVSSLYGTYNEQFF.

The genes are TRBV29-1 and TRBJ1-1, with D hard to call. There are 15 residues in the CDR3. Trimming stripped 1 base from V and 1 base from J, with 13 bases between. Germline V CDR1 and CDR2: SQVTM, ANQGSEA. The CDR3, as DNA: TGCAGCGTTGAAGGGGTTGGAGGGAGGAACACTGAAGCTTTCTTT. It specifies CSVEGVGGRNTEAFF.

V and J are TRBV11-3 and TRBJ2-3; the match to TRBD1 covers 7 bases. Trimming took 5 bases from V and 6 from J; bases not matched to a gene: 11. Per germline, CDR1 SGHNT and CDR2 YENEEA. The CDR3 totals 15 residues. In nucleotides, the CDR3 is TGTGCCAGCAGCCGACAGGGCCTGGAAGGCGATACGCAGTATTTT. This encodes CASSRQGLEGDTQYF.

The chain combines TRBV29-1 with TRBJ2-1; weak D call: TRBD2 (5 bases). This CDR3 contains 12 residues. V was pared by 7 bases and J by 9 bases, with 16 bases between. Germline CDR1 reads SQVTM; CDR2 reads ANQGSEA. The CDR3 sequence: CSAGLEGLEQFF. CDR3 sequence (DNA): TGCAGCGCCGGCCTAGAGGGCCTTGAGCAGTTCTTC.

The genes are TRBV5-1 and TRBJ2-3, with 12 positions matching TRBD2. The V segment lost 4 bases and the J segment 0 bases; nucleotides outside the gene matches: 3. The germline CDR1 and CDR2 sequences are SGHRS and YFSETQ. The CDR3 covers 16 residues. CDR3 nucleotides: TGCGCCAGCAGCGTCCTAGCGGGGGGGAGCACAGATACGCAGTATTTT. It specifies CASSVLAGGSTDTQYF.

This chain uses TRBV6-2 or TRBV6-3 with TRBJ1-2; D gene uncertain. CDR1 and CDR2 from the germline V gene are MNHEY and SVGEGT. Trimming removed 6 bases from V and 8 bases from J, with 16 bases in between. The CDR3 spans 13 residues. The CDR3 DNA follows: TGTGCCAGCAGCCCCGAGTCGTTTCGAGGCTACACCTTC. Protein sequence: CASSPESFRGYTF.

The chain joins TRBV12-3 or TRBV12-4 to TRBJ1-6; no clear D gene. V lost 7 bases and J 13 bases, leaving 17 bases between the germline ends. There are 13 residues in the CDR3. The CDR3 sequence: CASTIGPVGPLHF. CDR3 coding DNA: TGTGCCAGCACCATCGGCCCGGTGGGGCCCCTCCACTTT.

There are a few counts of this clonotype. The V gene is TRBV5-1, the J gene TRBJ2-1, with D hard to call. Looked up from germline, CDR1 is SGHRS and CDR2 is YFSETQ. The CDR3 runs 15 residues. Trimming removed 1 base at V and 1 base at J, with 9 bases between. The CDR3 DNA is TGCGCCAGCAGCTTGTCACGGGTATCCTACAATGAGCAGTTCTTC. This gives the protein CASSLSRVSYNEQFF.

The chain employs TRBV12-3 or TRBV12-4 and TRBJ1-1; D gene uncertain. The CDR3 runs 13 residues. Trimming stripped 4 bases from V and 0 bases from J, with 6 bases between. CDR3 DNA sequence: TGTGCCAGCAGTTCCAAATTGAACACTGAAGCTTTCTTT. As protein: CASSSKLNTEAFF.

Only one count was recorded for this clonotype. The J gene is TRBJ2-1, the V gene TRBV12-3 or TRBV12-4, with 14 nucleotides matching TRBD2. V lost 6 bases to trimming and J lost 9 bases; unmatched junction nucleotides: 7. This CDR3 is 15 amino acids long. The CDR3 region has the DNA TGTGCCAGCAGCCGGGGACTAGCGGGAGTAGCTGAGCAGTTCTTC. This sequence encodes CASSRGLAGVAEQFF.

This chain joins TRBV7-9 and TRBJ1-5; no clear D gene. CDR3 length: 15 residues. From germline, CDR1 is SEHNR and CDR2 FQNEAQ (reference sequence). The ends were cut back, 1 base at V and 3 bases at J, with 10 bases in the middle. The chain's CDR3 is CASSLGAVVNQPQHF. In DNA, the CDR3 is TGTGCCAGCAGCTTAGGTGCAGTAGTCAATCAGCCCCAGCATTTT.

The chain carries TRBV20-1 and TRBJ2-1; no definite D call. The CDR3 spans 14 residues. Deletions cut 5 bases from V and 1 base from J, with 12 bases between. Germline V CDR1 and CDR2: DFQATT, SNEGSKA (reference sequence). The CDR3 protein is CSALGEPSYNEQFF. The DNA of the CDR3 is TGCAGTGCTCTTGGCGAGCCTTCCTACAATGAGCAGTTCTTC.

The chain combines TRBV12-3 or TRBV12-4 with TRBJ2-3; 9 nucleotides agree with TRBD1. The CDR3 is made up of 16 amino acids. Losses at the gene ends were 3 bases for V and 3 bases for J; bases not matched to a gene: 7. CDR3 DNA: TGTGCCAGCAGTTTTATGGGACAGGGAATAACAGATACGCAGTATTTT. This encodes CASSFMGQGITDTQYF.

This clonotype came up a few times. The rearrangement uses TRBV5-1 and TRBJ2-7; 15 nucleotides agree with TRBD2. This CDR3 contains 15 residues. Germline V lookup: CDR1 SGHRS, CDR2 YFSETQ. V was pared by 3 bases and J by 6 bases, with 4 bases of the junction left unmatched. The CDR3 DNA reads TGCGCCAGCAGCTGGACTAGCGGGAGGGCCTCCGAGCAGTACTTC. This encodes CASSWTSGRASEQYF. The variable domain in full, completed from reference TRBV5-1 and TRBJ2-7, reads KAGVTQTPRYLIKTRGQQVTLSCSPISGHRSVSWYQQTPGQGLQFLFEYFSETQRNKGNFPGRFSGRQFSNSRSEMNVSTLELGDSALYLCASSWTSGRASEQYFGPGTRLTVT.

This clonotype was seen more than once but under ten times. The chain joins TRBV20-1 to TRBJ2-7; D may match TRBD1 or TRBD2 (5 bases each). V lost 0 bases, J lost 3 bases, and 12 bases lay in between. The CDR3 covers 14 residues. The germline V gene has CDR1 DFQATT and CDR2 SNEGSKA (reference sequence). The CDR3 region has the DNA TGCAGTGCTAGAGATGGGGAGACAGTCTACGAGCAGTACTTC. Translating it yields CSARDGETVYEQYF.

This clonotype was seen only a few times. The chain couples TRBV29-1 to TRBJ1-2; D is possibly TRBD1 (5 bases). V lost 6 bases to trimming and J lost 8 bases, with 16 bases between them. The CDR3 totals 12 residues. Germline lookup yields CDR1 SQVTM and CDR2 ANQGSEA. This chain's CDR3 is CSVTEGVWGYTF. The CDR3 DNA is TGCAGCGTCACCGAAGGGGTCTGGGGCTACACCTTC.

The V and J genes are TRBV29-1 and TRBJ2-5; TRBD1 matches 8 bases. Per germline, CDR1 SQVTM and CDR2 ANQGSEA. Losses at the gene ends were 5 bases for V and 11 bases for J; bases not matched to a gene: 13. There are 13 residues in the CDR3. The CDR3 DNA is TGCAGCGTTAAAAGGACAGGGTTCGATGGGCAGTACTTC. It encodes CSVKRTGFDGQYF.